This T cell receptor beta chain was documented in a study of blood T cell repertoires in COVID-19. About the study: Whether acute or convalescent, the COVID-19 samples came from the United States, Italy and Spain. Sources were T cells, B-cell-depleted T cells, or PBMCs; the material itself was cDNA or gDNA.

In the authors' workflow: Nucleated cell number was recorded as an estimate derived from reference gene primer amplification. Data came from immunoSEQ multiplex PCR; TCRdb stores just in-frame clones and leaves some out. From that table come the V and J calls and clone size; the DNA was used to work out D and trimming. The table shows almost 45,000 clones, with approximately 70% occurring only once. The V end lost 5 bases, the J end lost 2 bases, and 13 bases lay between the germline ends. This CDR3 is built from 15 residues. Germline V gene sequence: CDR1 SNHLY, CDR2 FYNNEI. V gene TRBV2 combines with J gene TRBJ1-5; D is unclear. The specimen sequenced was peripheral blood. The TCR sequence derives from a man older than 75 with acute or convalescent COVID-19. CDR3 loop: CASSQREGGNQPQHF. CDR3 nucleotide sequence: TGTGCCAGCAGTCAGAGGGAGGGAGGCAATCAGCCCCAGCATTTT.